This TCR beta chain emerged from a study of cytomegalovirus exposure and HLA in healthy donors. The trim removed 4 bases at V and 7 bases at J, leaving 10 bases unmatched. Germline V gene sequence: CDR1 SGHTS, CDR2 YDEGEE. This CDR3 region has 14 residues. Findings of the study overall: For cytomegalovirus status, the classifier reportedly gave diagnoses with high specificity and sensitivity. The study listed approximately 170 cytomegalovirus-associated TCR beta chains. A few CMV-associated chains proved CMV antigen-specific in vitro.

A note on this clone: The antigen remains unidentified.

Generated by immunoSEQ multiplex PCR, the TCRdb table keeps only in-frame clones and is missing some. The data hold 100,000 to 150,000 clones, with 89% observed a single time. The chain couples TRBV5-8 to TRBJ1-1; the match to TRBD1 covers 7 bases. This clonotype originated in a woman aged 18-30 years in good health and CMV-seronegative. Sequenced: PBMCs. The CDR3, as DNA: TGTGCCAGCAGCCTAAAAATCCGGGACAGTGAAGCTTTCTTT. As protein: CASSLKIRDSEAFF.